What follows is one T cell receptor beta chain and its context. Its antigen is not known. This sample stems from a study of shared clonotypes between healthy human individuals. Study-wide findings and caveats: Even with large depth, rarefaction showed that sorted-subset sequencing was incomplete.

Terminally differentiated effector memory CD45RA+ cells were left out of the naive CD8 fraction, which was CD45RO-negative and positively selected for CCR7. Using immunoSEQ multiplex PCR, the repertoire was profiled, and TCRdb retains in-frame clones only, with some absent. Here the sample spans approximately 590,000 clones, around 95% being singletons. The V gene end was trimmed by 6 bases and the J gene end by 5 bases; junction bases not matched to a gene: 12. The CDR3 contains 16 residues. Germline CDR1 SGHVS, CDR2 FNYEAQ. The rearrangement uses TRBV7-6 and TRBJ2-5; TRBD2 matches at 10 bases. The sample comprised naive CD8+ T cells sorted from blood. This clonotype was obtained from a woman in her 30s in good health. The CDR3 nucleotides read TGTGCCAGCAGTATCGACCTAGCGGGAGTAGGGGAGACCCAGTACTTC. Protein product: CASSIDLAGVGETQYF.